These T cell receptor beta chains were read from a single sample in a study of identifying expanded T cells in peripheral blood. Only in-frame clones appear in the TCRdb table, and some are missing; sequencing was by immunoSEQ multiplex PCR. The sample has approximately 100,000 clones; roughly 90% are singletons. The sequenced sample consisted of blood. Every receptor here comes from a person aged 18 to 70 in good health. CDR3s include the opening cysteine and the closing phenylalanine or tryptophan. The order of the fields is D gene, V gene, J gene, clone size, CDR3 DNA, CDR3 protein. The D gene is left open where the match is weak. Size tells how often a clone was seen (once, few, many) or the class of an expanded clone, and some rows leave it out.

d_call: -; v_call: TRBV7-8; j_call: TRBJ1-1; clone_size: once; cdr3_nt: TGTGCCAGCAGCCCCATTCGACAGGCTGAAGCTTTCTTT; cdr3_aa: CASSPIRQAEAFF
d_call: TRBD2; v_call: TRBV6-5; j_call: TRBJ2-5; clone_size: few; cdr3_nt: TGTGCCAGCAGACAGAACGGGGGGAAAGAGACCCAGTACTTC; cdr3_aa: CASRQNGGKETQYF
d_call: -; v_call: TRBV13; j_call: TRBJ1-3; clone_size: -; cdr3_nt: TGTGCCAGCAGCCCTTCCCCATTCGGACGGATCTCTGGAAACACCATATATTTT; cdr3_aa: CASSPSPFGRISGNTIYF
d_call: -; v_call: TRBV5-1; j_call: TRBJ2-5; clone_size: -; cdr3_nt: TGCGCCAGCAGCTTGCTGGAGACCCAGTACTTC; cdr3_aa: CASSLLETQYF
d_call: TRBD1; v_call: TRBV7-6; j_call: TRBJ1-4; clone_size: -; cdr3_nt: TGTGCCAGCAGTTTGACAGGGCAGCGAAATGAAAAACTGTTTTTT; cdr3_aa: CASSLTGQRNEKLFF
d_call: -; v_call: TRBV18; j_call: TRBJ1-5; clone_size: -; cdr3_nt: TGTGCCAGCTCACCAGGGAGGGGTGAGCCCCAGCATTTT; cdr3_aa: CASSPGRGEPQHF
d_call: -; v_call: TRBV18; j_call: TRBJ2-3; clone_size: -; cdr3_nt: TGTGCCAGCTCAAAGGGTAGCACAGATACGCAGTATTTT; cdr3_aa: CASSKGSTDTQYF
d_call: -; v_call: TRBV2; j_call: TRBJ2-7; clone_size: -; cdr3_nt: TGTGCCAGCACACTACAAGGGCAGGGTCATGACGAGCAGTACTTC; cdr3_aa: CASTLQGQGHDEQYF
d_call: TRBD2; v_call: TRBV30; j_call: TRBJ2-3; clone_size: few; cdr3_nt: TGTGCCTGGAGTAGCGGGGCTTACACAGATACGCAGTATTTT; cdr3_aa: CAWSSGAYTDTQYF
d_call: TRBD1; v_call: TRBV6-6; j_call: TRBJ1-1; clone_size: -; cdr3_nt: TGTGCATCGGGACAGATAAATGAAAACACTGAAGCTTTCTTT; cdr3_aa: CASGQINENTEAFF
d_call: -; v_call: TRBV19; j_call: TRBJ2-2; clone_size: once; cdr3_nt: TGTGCCAGTCACCCCGGCATCGGGGGCACCGGGGAGCTGTTTTTT; cdr3_aa: CASHPGIGGTGELFF
d_call: -; v_call: TRBV7-3; j_call: TRBJ2-1; clone_size: -; cdr3_nt: TGTGCCAGCAGCTTAAGTGCAGGTTCCTACAATGAGCAGTTCTTC; cdr3_aa: CASSLSAGSYNEQFF
d_call: TRBD2; v_call: TRBV6-6; j_call: TRBJ2-5; clone_size: -; cdr3_nt: TGTGCCAGCAGTTTCGGACTAGCGCACCAAGAGACCCAGTACTTC; cdr3_aa: CASSFGLAHQETQYF
d_call: TRBD1; v_call: TRBV4-2; j_call: TRBJ2-1; clone_size: -; cdr3_nt: TGTGCCAGCAGCCAAGTGGGACAGGGTAAAAATGAGCAGTTCTTC; cdr3_aa: CASSQVGQGKNEQFF
d_call: -; v_call: TRBV7-9; j_call: TRBJ1-3; clone_size: -; cdr3_nt: TGTGCCAGCAGCGTCCTGGCTTACTCTGGAAACACCATATATTTT; cdr3_aa: CASSVLAYSGNTIYF
d_call: TRBD2; v_call: TRBV28; j_call: TRBJ2-7; clone_size: -; cdr3_nt: TGTGCCAGCAGTCTCACACTAGCGACCTACGAGCAGTACTTC; cdr3_aa: CASSLTLATYEQYF
d_call: TRBD1; v_call: TRBV4-2; j_call: TRBJ2-1; clone_size: -; cdr3_nt: TGTGCCAGCAGCCAAGAAGCGGGACAGGGGCGGAATGAGCAGTTCTTC; cdr3_aa: CASSQEAGQGRNEQFF
d_call: TRBD1; v_call: TRBV4-1; j_call: TRBJ1-1; clone_size: -; cdr3_nt: TGCGCCAGCAGCCGCGGACAGGGGGCGACCTGGAACACTGAAGCTTTCTTT; cdr3_aa: CASSRGQGATWNTEAFF
d_call: -; v_call: TRBV27; j_call: TRBJ1-5; clone_size: once; cdr3_nt: TGTGCCACAAGTCTATCAGGAGGAGGGGCAGGCAATCAGCCCCAGCATTTT; cdr3_aa: CATSLSGGGAGNQPQHF
d_call: -; v_call: TRBV7-2; j_call: TRBJ1-5; clone_size: -; cdr3_nt: TGTGCCAGCAGCTCTAGGGGCACTAATCAGCCCCAGCATTTT; cdr3_aa: CASSSRGTNQPQHF
d_call: TRBD1; v_call: TRBV7-6; j_call: TRBJ1-2; clone_size: -; cdr3_nt: TGTGCCAGCAGCCTTGGGACAGCTCTTAACTATGGCTACACCTTC; cdr3_aa: CASSLGTALNYGYTF
d_call: -; v_call: TRBV28; j_call: TRBJ2-3; clone_size: -; cdr3_nt: TGTGCCAGCATCGACTCTAGCACAGATACGCAGTATTTT; cdr3_aa: CASIDSSTDTQYF
d_call: -; v_call: TRBV25-1; j_call: TRBJ2-3; clone_size: -; cdr3_nt: TGTGCCAGCAGTGATTCTCCGGGAATTACTACGCAGTATTTT; cdr3_aa: CASSDSPGITTQYF
d_call: -; v_call: TRBV7-2; j_call: TRBJ1-5; clone_size: -; cdr3_nt: TGTGCCAGCAGTTCCGGCACAGGGAATCAGCCCCAGCATTTT; cdr3_aa: CASSSGTGNQPQHF
d_call: -; v_call: TRBV28; j_call: TRBJ2-3; clone_size: -; cdr3_nt: TGTGCCAGCAGTTCCTCACAACAATGGGGCACAGATACGCAGTATTTT; cdr3_aa: CASSSSQQWGTDTQYF
d_call: -; v_call: TRBV27; j_call: TRBJ1-2; clone_size: -; cdr3_nt: TGTGCCAGCAGTTTATCGGTCCCAGGGCTAGACGGCTACACCTTC; cdr3_aa: CASSLSVPGLDGYTF
d_call: -; v_call: TRBV6-4; j_call: TRBJ2-3; clone_size: -; cdr3_nt: TGTGCCAGCAGCAAGAGGGACCCCCTGGGAGATACGCAGTATTTT; cdr3_aa: CASSKRDPLGDTQYF
d_call: -; v_call: TRBV2; j_call: TRBJ2-5; clone_size: few; cdr3_nt: TGTGCCAGCAGTTTGATAGCAGAGACCCAGTACTTC; cdr3_aa: CASSLIAETQYF
d_call: -; v_call: TRBV7-9; j_call: TRBJ2-5; clone_size: -; cdr3_nt: TGTGCCAGCAGCCCCGCTGGGGGGCAGGGAGAGACCCAGTACTTC; cdr3_aa: CASSPAGGQGETQYF
d_call: TRBD1; v_call: TRBV4-1; j_call: TRBJ1-5; clone_size: -; cdr3_nt: TGCGCCAGCAGCCAACCCCGGGACAGGGTCTATCAGCCCCAGCATTTT; cdr3_aa: CASSQPRDRVYQPQHF
d_call: -; v_call: TRBV7-2; j_call: TRBJ2-6; clone_size: -; cdr3_nt: TGTGCCAGCAGCTCCTACCAGGGCTCTGGGGCCAACGTCCTGACTTTC; cdr3_aa: CASSSYQGSGANVLTF
d_call: -; v_call: TRBV2; j_call: TRBJ2-1; clone_size: -; cdr3_nt: TGTGCCAGCATTATTAGGGGGGCAAATGAGCAGTTCTTC; cdr3_aa: CASIIRGANEQFF
d_call: TRBD1; v_call: TRBV19; j_call: TRBJ1-2; clone_size: once; cdr3_nt: TGTGCCAGTAGCCCTGGGACAGGCCGGCACCTCGTCGGCTACACCTTC; cdr3_aa: CASSPGTGRHLVGYTF
d_call: -; v_call: TRBV7-2; j_call: TRBJ2-1; clone_size: -; cdr3_nt: TGTGCCAGCAGCCCGAGGGACTTTTACAATGAGCAGTTCTTC; cdr3_aa: CASSPRDFYNEQFF
d_call: TRBD2; v_call: TRBV11-2; j_call: TRBJ2-5; clone_size: -; cdr3_nt: TGTGCCAGCAGCCAGCTGGGCACTAGCGGGGGTAAAGAGACCCAGTACTTC; cdr3_aa: CASSQLGTSGGKETQYF
d_call: TRBD1; v_call: TRBV18; j_call: TRBJ2-7; clone_size: -; cdr3_nt: TGTGCCAGCTCACCACTCTCGGGACAGGGTTTCGGCGAGCAGTACTTC; cdr3_aa: CASSPLSGQGFGEQYF
d_call: -; v_call: TRBV19; j_call: TRBJ2-3; clone_size: -; cdr3_nt: TGTGCCAGTAGTATAGACAGAGATACGCAGTATTTT; cdr3_aa: CASSIDRDTQYF
d_call: TRBD2; v_call: TRBV11-2; j_call: TRBJ2-3; clone_size: -; cdr3_nt: TGTGCCAGCAGCTCCACCGGTGGGACTAGAAGCACAGATACGCAGTATTTT; cdr3_aa: CASSSTGGTRSTDTQYF
d_call: TRBD2; v_call: TRBV7-2; j_call: TRBJ2-3; clone_size: -; cdr3_nt: TGTGCCAGCAGCAAAGATAGCGGGGGGGCCGGGGATACGCAGTATTTT; cdr3_aa: CASSKDSGGAGDTQYF
d_call: -; v_call: TRBV20-1; j_call: TRBJ2-1; clone_size: -; cdr3_nt: TGCAGTGCGAGTATCTACAATGAGCAGTTCTTC; cdr3_aa: CSASIYNEQFF
d_call: -; v_call: TRBV2; j_call: TRBJ1-6; clone_size: -; cdr3_nt: TGTGCCAGCAGTGAAAAGGGGAGGGGTACACCCCTCCACTTT; cdr3_aa: CASSEKGRGTPLHF
d_call: TRBD1; v_call: TRBV19; j_call: TRBJ2-1; clone_size: -; cdr3_nt: TGTGCCAGCCGTCGACAGGGTAGATCCTACAATGAGCAGTTCTTC; cdr3_aa: CASRRQGRSYNEQFF
d_call: -; v_call: TRBV4-1; j_call: TRBJ2-7; clone_size: -; cdr3_nt: TGCGCCAGCAGCCAGAATGACTACGAGCAGTACTTC; cdr3_aa: CASSQNDYEQYF
d_call: -; v_call: TRBV4-1; j_call: TRBJ2-1; clone_size: -; cdr3_nt: TGCGCCAGCAGCCAAGAGGGGCATGATATTAGCTCCTACAATGAGCAGTTCTTC; cdr3_aa: CASSQEGHDISSYNEQFF
d_call: TRBD1; v_call: TRBV28; j_call: TRBJ1-1; clone_size: once; cdr3_nt: TGTGCCAGCAGCCCCACGGGACAGGGGAGCACTGAAGCTTTCTTT; cdr3_aa: CASSPTGQGSTEAFF